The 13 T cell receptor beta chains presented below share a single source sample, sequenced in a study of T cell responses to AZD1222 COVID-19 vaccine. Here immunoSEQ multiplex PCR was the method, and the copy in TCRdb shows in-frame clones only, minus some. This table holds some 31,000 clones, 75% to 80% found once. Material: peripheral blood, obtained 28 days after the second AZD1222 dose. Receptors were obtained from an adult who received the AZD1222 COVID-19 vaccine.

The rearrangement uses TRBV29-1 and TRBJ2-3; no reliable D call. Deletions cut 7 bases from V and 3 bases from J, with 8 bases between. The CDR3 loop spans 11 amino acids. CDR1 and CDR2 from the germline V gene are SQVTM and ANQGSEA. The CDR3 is CSAHRTDTQYF. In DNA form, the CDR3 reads TGCAGCGCTCACCGGACAGATACGCAGTATTTT.

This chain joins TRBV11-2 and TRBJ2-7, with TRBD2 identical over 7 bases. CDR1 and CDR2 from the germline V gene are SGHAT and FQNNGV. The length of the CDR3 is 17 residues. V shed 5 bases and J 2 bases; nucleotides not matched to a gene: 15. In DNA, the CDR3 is TGTGCCAGCAGCCCCCACCATAGCGGGCGCAAGCCCTACGAGCAGTACTTC. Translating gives CASSPHHSGRKPYEQYF.

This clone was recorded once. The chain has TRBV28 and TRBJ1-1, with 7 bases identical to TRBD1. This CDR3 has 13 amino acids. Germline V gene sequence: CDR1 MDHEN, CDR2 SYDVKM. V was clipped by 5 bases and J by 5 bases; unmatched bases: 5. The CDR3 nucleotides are TGTGCCAGCAGTACCGGACAGGTTACTGAAGCTTTCTTT. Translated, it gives CASSTGQVTEAFF.

CDR3 in DNA: TGTGCCAGCAGTCCATGGGGCAAAAACATTCAGTACTTC. Translation: CASSPWGKNIQYF. This sequence joins TRBV6-5 and TRBJ2-4; D not certain. The germline V gene encodes CDR1 MNHEY and CDR2 SVGAGI. This CDR3 is 13 amino acids long. V shed 5 bases and J shed 3 bases, with 8 bases lying between them.

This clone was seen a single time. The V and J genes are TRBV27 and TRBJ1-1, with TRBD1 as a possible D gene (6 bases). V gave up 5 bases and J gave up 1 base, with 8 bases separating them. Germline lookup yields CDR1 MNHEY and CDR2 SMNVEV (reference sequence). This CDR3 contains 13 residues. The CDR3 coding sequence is TGTGCCAGCAGTCGGACAGCGAACACTGAAGCTTTCTTT. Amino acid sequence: CASSRTANTEAFF.

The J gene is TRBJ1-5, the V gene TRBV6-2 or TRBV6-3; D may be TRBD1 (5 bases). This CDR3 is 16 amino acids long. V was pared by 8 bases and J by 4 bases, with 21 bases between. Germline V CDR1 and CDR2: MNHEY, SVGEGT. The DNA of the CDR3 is TGTGCCAGCCGCCCCGCCGGGACGGGTAATAATCAGCCCCAGCATTTT. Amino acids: CASRPAGTGNNQPQHF.

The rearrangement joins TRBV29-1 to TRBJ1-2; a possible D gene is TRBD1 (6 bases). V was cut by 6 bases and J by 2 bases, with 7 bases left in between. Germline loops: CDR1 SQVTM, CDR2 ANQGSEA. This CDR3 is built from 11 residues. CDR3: CSVGQNYGYTF. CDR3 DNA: TGCAGCGTAGGACAGAACTATGGCTACACCTTC.

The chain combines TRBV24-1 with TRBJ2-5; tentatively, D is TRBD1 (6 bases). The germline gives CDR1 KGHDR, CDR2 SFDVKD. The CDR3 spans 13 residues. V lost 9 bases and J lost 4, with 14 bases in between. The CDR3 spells CATGLGTRETQYF. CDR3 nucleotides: TGTGCCACCGGTCTGGGGACACGAGAGACCCAGTACTTC.

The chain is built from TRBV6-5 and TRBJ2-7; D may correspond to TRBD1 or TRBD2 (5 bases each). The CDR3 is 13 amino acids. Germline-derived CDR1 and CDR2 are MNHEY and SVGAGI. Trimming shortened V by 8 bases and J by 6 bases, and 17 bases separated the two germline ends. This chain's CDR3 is CASVSGTAREQYV. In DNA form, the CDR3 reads TGTGCCAGCGTTTCCGGGACGGCTCGCGAGCAGTACGTC.

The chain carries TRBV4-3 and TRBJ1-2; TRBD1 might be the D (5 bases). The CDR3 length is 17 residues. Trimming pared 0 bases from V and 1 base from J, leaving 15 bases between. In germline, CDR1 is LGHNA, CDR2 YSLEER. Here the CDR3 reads CASSQDIRVGGNYGYTF. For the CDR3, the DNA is TGCGCCAGCAGCCAAGATATCAGGGTCGGAGGTAACTATGGCTACACCTTC.

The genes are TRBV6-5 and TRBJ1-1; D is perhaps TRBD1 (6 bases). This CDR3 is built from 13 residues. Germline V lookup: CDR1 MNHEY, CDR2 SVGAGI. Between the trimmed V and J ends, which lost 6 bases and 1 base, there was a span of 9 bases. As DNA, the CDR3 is TGTGCCAGCAGGGGACACAAGAACACTGAAGCTTTCTTT. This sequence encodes CASRGHKNTEAFF.

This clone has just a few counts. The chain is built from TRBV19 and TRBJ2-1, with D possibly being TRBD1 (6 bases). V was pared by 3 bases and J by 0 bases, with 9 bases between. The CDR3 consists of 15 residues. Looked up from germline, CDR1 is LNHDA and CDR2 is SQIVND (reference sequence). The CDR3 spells CASSIRGGSYNEQFF. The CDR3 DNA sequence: TGTGCCAGTAGTATTAGAGGGGGCTCCTACAATGAGCAGTTCTTC.

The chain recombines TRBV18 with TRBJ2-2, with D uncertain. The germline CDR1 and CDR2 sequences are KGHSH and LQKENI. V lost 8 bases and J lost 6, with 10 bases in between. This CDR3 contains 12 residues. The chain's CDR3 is CASLGPAGELFF. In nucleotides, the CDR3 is TGTGCCAGCCTCGGACCCGCCGGGGAGCTGTTTTTT.